A selection of T cell receptor beta chains follows, all from one sample in a study of blood T cell repertoires in COVID-19. The protocol was immunoSEQ multiplex PCR, while the TCRdb copy is restricted to in-frame clones and leaves out a portion. The profile shows roughly 200,000 clones, about 85% of them singletons. The sample taken for sequencing was peripheral blood. The receptors were gathered from a woman aged 60-75 years with acute or convalescent COVID-19. Both conserved end residues are part of each CDR3. The D gene is left open where the match is weak. Clone size is given for some rows only: seen once, a few or many times, or a class if the clone is expanded.

j_call | v_call | d_call | clone_size | cdr3_nt | cdr3_aa
TRBJ2-2 | TRBV5-4 | TRBD2 | - | TGTGCCAGCAGCTTGGAGGATAGCGGGCTCACCGGGGAGCTGTTTTTT | CASSLEDSGLTGELFF
TRBJ1-1 | TRBV10-3 | - | - | TGTGCCATCAGCATCTATGACCAATCTAGACAGGAAGCTTTCTTT | CAISIYDQSRQEAFF
TRBJ2-3 | TRBV6-1 | TRBD2 | - | TGTGCCAGCAGTGAGGGGGGGAGCACAGATACGCAGTATTTT | CASSEGGSTDTQYF
TRBJ1-2 | TRBV19 | - | - | TGTGCCAGTAGTATAGACGGGTCCCGAGATATCTATGGCTACACCTTC | CASSIDGSRDIYGYTF
TRBJ2-1 | TRBV3-1/TRBV3-2 | - | - | TGTGCCAGCAGCCCCGTGGACAGCTCCTACAATGAGCAGTTCTTC | CASSPVDSSYNEQFF
TRBJ2-3 | TRBV9 | TRBD1 | - | TGTGCCAGCACAAGAGGGGACAGGGCGGCAGATACGCAGTATTTT | CASTRGDRAADTQYF
TRBJ1-1 | TRBV28 | - | - | TGTGCCAGCAGCCCCAACAGGGCTAGTTGGTACACTGAAGCTTTCTTT | CASSPNRASWYTEAFF
TRBJ2-1 | TRBV7-9 | - | once | TGTGCCAGCAGCCCCGGGGAGGCCTTCTACAATGAGCAGTTCTTC | CASSPGEAFYNEQFF
TRBJ2-7 | TRBV14 | TRBD2 | - | TGTGCCAGCAGCCAAGATCTAGCGGGGCCGCGGGAGCAGTACTTC | CASSQDLAGPREQYF
TRBJ1-1 | TRBV11-2 | - | - | TGTGCCAGCAGCTTAGAATCTTACAGATCTGAAGCTTTCTTT | CASSLESYRSEAFF
TRBJ2-3 | TRBV6-5 | TRBD1 | - | TGTGCCAGCAACCTGGACAGGGTCTCAGATACGCAGTATTTT | CASNLDRVSDTQYF
TRBJ2-1 | TRBV9 | TRBD1 | - | TGTGCCAGCAGCGGCCAGGGGGCGAGAGAAGGCAGCGGCAATGAGCAGTTCTTC | CASSGQGAREGSGNEQFF
TRBJ2-1 | TRBV5-1 | TRBD2 | - | TGCGCCAGCACCATGCTGACACTAGCGGGAGGGAGGAGCGCCTACAATGAGCAGTTCTTC | CASTMLTLAGGRSAYNEQFF
TRBJ2-1 | TRBV9 | TRBD2 | many | TGTGCCAGCAGCGTAGATTGGACTAGCGGGAGGGCCTACAATGAGCAGTTCTTC | CASSVDWTSGRAYNEQFF
TRBJ1-4 | TRBV7-9 | TRBD1 | - | TGTGCCAGCAGCTTCCCGGGACAGGGGCGAGAAAAACTGTTTTTT | CASSFPGQGREKLFF
TRBJ2-1 | TRBV5-1 | - | - | TGCGCCAGCAGCCTCGGCCGGGGGACTCGGGACAATGAGCAGTTCTTC | CASSLGRGTRDNEQFF
TRBJ2-3 | TRBV28 | TRBD1 | - | TGTGCCAGCAGTTTAGACAGGGGTAGGGCAGATACGCAGTATTTT | CASSLDRGRADTQYF
TRBJ2-1 | TRBV29-1 | - | - | TGCAGCGCCATGGCCGACTCCTACAATGAGCAGTTCTTC | CSAMADSYNEQFF
TRBJ2-2 | TRBV2 | TRBD2 | - | TGTGCCAGCAGTGCGTTTGAGGGAGGGAGCGCCGGGGAGCTGTTTTTT | CASSAFEGGSAGELFF
TRBJ1-2 | TRBV2 | - | few | TGTGCCAGCAGTGAAGAGACGGCTAGAGGCTACACCTTC | CASSEETARGYTF
TRBJ1-6 | TRBV7-8 | - | few | TGTGCCAGCAGCTTATTACAGGGTGGTTCACCCCTCCACTTT | CASSLLQGGSPLHF
TRBJ1-2 | TRBV24-1 | - | - | TGTGCCACCAGTGGACCAGGGTTTGAATATGGCTACACCTTC | CATSGPGFEYGYTF
TRBJ1-2 | TRBV5-1 | - | - | TGCGCCAGCAGCTTGGTGACGACAGGCAATAACTATGGCTACACCTTC | CASSLVTTGNNYGYTF
TRBJ1-1 | TRBV18 | TRBD1 | - | TGTGCCAGCTCACCACTGGAGGGGGCAGGGGAAGCTTTCTTT | CASSPLEGAGEAFF
TRBJ2-6 | TRBV28 | TRBD1 | - | TGTGCCAGCATCCCTTGGGGACAGGGACGCTCTGGGGCCAACGTCCTGACTTTC | CASIPWGQGRSGANVLTF
TRBJ2-2 | TRBV9 | TRBD2 | - | TGTGCCAGCAGCGTCGGCGGGAGGGGGACCGGGGAGCTGTTTTTT | CASSVGGRGTGELFF
TRBJ2-2 | TRBV7-3 | TRBD1 | - | TGTGCCAGCAGGGGACAGGGGGCCGGCGGGGAGCTGTTTTTT | CASRGQGAGGELFF
TRBJ1-3 | TRBV7-9 | TRBD1 | - | TGTGCCAGCAGCTCCGGGGACAGCTCTGGAAACACCATATATTTT | CASSSGDSSGNTIYF
TRBJ2-1 | TRBV10-3 | TRBD2 | once | TGTGCCATCAGTGAGTCTCAGGCTAGCGGGTCCCTCAATGAGCAGTTCTTC | CAISESQASGSLNEQFF
TRBJ2-2 | TRBV11-2 | TRBD2 | - | TGTGCCAGCAGCTTCACGATTGGACTAGCGAGCACCGGGGAGCTGTTTTTT | CASSFTIGLASTGELFF
TRBJ2-5 | TRBV6-6 | TRBD1 | - | TGTGCCAGCAGGATGGGACAGGGGAGCAGAGAGACCCAGTACTTC | CASRMGQGSRETQYF
TRBJ2-5 | TRBV10-2 | TRBD2 | - | TGCGCCAGCGACTCGGCGGGAGGTGGGGAGACCCAGTACTTC | CASDSAGGGETQYF
TRBJ1-2 | TRBV28 | TRBD1 | - | TGTGCCAGCAGTTTTGGGACAGGGGCGTTTTATGGCTACACCTTC | CASSFGTGAFYGYTF
TRBJ2-2 | TRBV11-2 | TRBD2 | many | TGTGCCAGCAGCTCCGGACTAGCGGGAGTTGGCACCGGGGAGCTGTTTTTT | CASSSGLAGVGTGELFF
TRBJ2-1 | TRBV5-1 | TRBD2 | - | TGCGCCAGCAGCTATAGGACTAGCGGGGAGGAGCAGTTCTTC | CASSYRTSGEEQFF
TRBJ2-7 | TRBV7-2 | - | - | TGTGCCAGCAGCTTCTCCCTAGACTACGAGCAGTACTTC | CASSFSLDYEQYF
TRBJ2-1 | TRBV11-3 | TRBD1 | - | TGTGCCAGCAGATCCAGAGTGCGGACAGGGTTTGACAATGAGCAGTTCTTC | CASRSRVRTGFDNEQFF
TRBJ2-5 | TRBV11-2 | TRBD2 | many | TGTGCCAGCAGCTTAGAGCCCAGCGGGAGGGCCAGTGAGACCCAGTACTTC | CASSLEPSGRASETQYF
TRBJ2-5 | TRBV13 | - | - | TGTGCCAGCAGCACCTTTTCAGGGGGGGAGACCCAGTACTTC | CASSTFSGGETQYF
TRBJ1-1 | TRBV7-8 | TRBD1 | - | TGTGCCAGCAGCTCCAGGGGGACAGGGGGTTTGAACACTGAAGCTTTCTTT | CASSSRGTGGLNTEAFF
TRBJ2-2 | TRBV2 | TRBD2 | - | TGTGCCAGCAGTGAAGCCTCAGCTAGCGGACGGTTCGCGAACACCGGGGAGCTGTTTTTT | CASSEASASGRFANTGELFF
TRBJ1-6 | TRBV30 | - | - | TGTGCCTGGAGCGCAGGGCTCAGGAATTCACCCCTCCACTTT | CAWSAGLRNSPLHF
TRBJ1-2 | TRBV19 | TRBD1 | - | TGTGCCAGTTCTCGGACAGGGAGTGGCTACACCTTC | CASSRTGSGYTF
TRBJ2-3 | TRBV3-1/TRBV3-2 | - | - | TGTTTTGAGGGCACAGATACGCAGTATTTT | CFEGTDTQYF
TRBJ1-2 | TRBV12-3/TRBV12-4 | - | - | TGTGCCAGCAGTAGAGGAAAGTATGGCTACACCTTC | CASSRGKYGYTF
TRBJ2-7 | TRBV9 | TRBD2 | - | TGTGCCAGCGGGGAGACTAGCGGGAGTAGTGAGCAGTACTTC | CASGETSGSSEQYF
TRBJ1-2 | TRBV7-9 | - | - | TGTGCCAGCAGCTTAGGGACAAACTATGGCTACACCTTC | CASSLGTNYGYTF
TRBJ2-1 | TRBV7-9 | - | - | TGTGCCAGCAGCTCCCTCGGAGGGAGAGGCAATGAGCAGTTCTTC | CASSSLGGRGNEQFF
TRBJ2-1 | TRBV4-1 | TRBD2 | - | TGCGCCAGCAGCCTGGATAGCGGGCTGAGCGGCAATGAGCAGTTCTTC | CASSLDSGLSGNEQFF
TRBJ2-3 | TRBV7-9 | TRBD2 | - | TGTGCCAGCAGCCCAAGACTAGCGGAAAGCACAGATACGCAGTATTTT | CASSPRLAESTDTQYF
TRBJ1-1 | TRBV11-2 | - | - | TGTGCCAGCACCAAACAGGCGACGGACACTGAAGCTTTCTTT | CASTKQATDTEAFF
TRBJ1-3 | TRBV4-1 | - | - | TGCGCCAGCAGCCAAGGAATTGTATGGGGCAGAGGAAACACCATATATTTT | CASSQGIVWGRGNTIYF